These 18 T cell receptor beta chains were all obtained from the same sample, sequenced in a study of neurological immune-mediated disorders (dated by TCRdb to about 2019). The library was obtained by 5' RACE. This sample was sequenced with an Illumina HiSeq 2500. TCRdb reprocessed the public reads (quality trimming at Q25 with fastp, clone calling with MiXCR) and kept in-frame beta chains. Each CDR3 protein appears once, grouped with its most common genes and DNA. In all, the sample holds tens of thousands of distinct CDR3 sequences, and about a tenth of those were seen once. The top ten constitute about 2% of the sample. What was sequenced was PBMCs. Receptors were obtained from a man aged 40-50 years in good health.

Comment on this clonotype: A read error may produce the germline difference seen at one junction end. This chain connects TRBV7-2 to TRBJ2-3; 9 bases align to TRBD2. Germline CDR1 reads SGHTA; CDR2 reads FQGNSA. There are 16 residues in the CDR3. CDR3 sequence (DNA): TGTGCCATCAGCTTGGGGTTGGCGGGGGGGTACGATACGCAGTATTTT. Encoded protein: CAISLGLAGGYDTQYF.

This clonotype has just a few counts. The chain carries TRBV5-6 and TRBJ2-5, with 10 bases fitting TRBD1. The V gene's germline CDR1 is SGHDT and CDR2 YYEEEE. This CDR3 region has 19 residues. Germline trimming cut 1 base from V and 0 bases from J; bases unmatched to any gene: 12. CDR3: CASSLIRPWTGGDQETQYF. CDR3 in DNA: TGTGCCAGCAGCTTGATAAGGCCTTGGACAGGGGGAGACCAAGAGACCCAGTACTTC.

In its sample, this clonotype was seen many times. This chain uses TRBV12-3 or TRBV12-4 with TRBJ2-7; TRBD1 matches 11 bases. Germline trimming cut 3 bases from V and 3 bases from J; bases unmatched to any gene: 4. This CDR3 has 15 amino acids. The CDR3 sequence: CASSFGQGAVYEQYF. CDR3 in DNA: TGTGCCAGCAGTTTTGGACAGGGGGCGGTCTACGAGCAGTACTTC.

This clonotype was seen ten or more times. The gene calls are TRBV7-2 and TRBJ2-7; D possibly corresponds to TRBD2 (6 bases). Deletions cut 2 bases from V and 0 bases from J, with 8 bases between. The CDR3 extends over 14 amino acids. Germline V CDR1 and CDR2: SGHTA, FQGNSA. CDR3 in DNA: TGTGCCAGCAGCTTAATAGCGGACTCCTACGAGCAGTACTTC. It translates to CASSLIADSYEQYF.

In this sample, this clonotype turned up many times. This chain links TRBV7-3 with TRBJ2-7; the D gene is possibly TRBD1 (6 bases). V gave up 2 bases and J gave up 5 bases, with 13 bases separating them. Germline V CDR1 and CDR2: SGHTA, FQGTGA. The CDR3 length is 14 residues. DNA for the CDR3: TGTGCCAGCAGCTTAGGGGGCCAGACCCACGAGCAGTACTTC. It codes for CASSLGGQTHEQYF.

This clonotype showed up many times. DNA for the CDR3: TGTGCCAGCAGTTTCGGGACAGGAAGCTACGAGCAGTACTTC. It encodes CASSFGTGSYEQYF. The V gene is TRBV27, the J gene TRBJ2-7; TRBD1 aligns across 8 bases. The CDR3 consists of 14 residues. Germline loops: CDR1 MNHEY, CDR2 SMNVEV (reference sequence). V shed 3 bases and J 3 bases; nucleotides not matched to a gene: 4.

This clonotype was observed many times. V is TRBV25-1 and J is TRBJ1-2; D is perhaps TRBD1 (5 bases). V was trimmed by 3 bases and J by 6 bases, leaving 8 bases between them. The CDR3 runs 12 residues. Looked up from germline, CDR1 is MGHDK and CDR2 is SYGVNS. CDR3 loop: CASSDRVHGYTF. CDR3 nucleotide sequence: TGTGCCAGCAGTGACAGGGTCCATGGCTACACCTTC.

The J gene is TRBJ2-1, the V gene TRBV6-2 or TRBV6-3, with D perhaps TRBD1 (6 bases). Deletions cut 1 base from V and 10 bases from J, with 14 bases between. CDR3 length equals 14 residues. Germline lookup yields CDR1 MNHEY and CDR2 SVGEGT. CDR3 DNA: TGTGCCAGCAGTTACTACGTCAGGGGAGACGAGCAGTTCTTC. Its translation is CASSYYVRGDEQFF.

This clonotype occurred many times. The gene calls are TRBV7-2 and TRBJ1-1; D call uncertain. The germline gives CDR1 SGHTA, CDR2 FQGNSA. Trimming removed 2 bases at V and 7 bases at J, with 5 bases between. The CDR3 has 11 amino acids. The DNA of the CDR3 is TGTGCCAGCAGCTTATTTGGTGAAGCTTTCTTT. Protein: CASSLFGEAFF.

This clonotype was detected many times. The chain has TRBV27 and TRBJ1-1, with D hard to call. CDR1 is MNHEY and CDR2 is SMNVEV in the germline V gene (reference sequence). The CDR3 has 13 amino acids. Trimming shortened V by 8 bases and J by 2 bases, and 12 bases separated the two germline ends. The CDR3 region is CASFTPRNTEAFF. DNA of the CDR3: TGTGCCAGCTTCACACCGAGAAACACTGAAGCTTTCTTT.

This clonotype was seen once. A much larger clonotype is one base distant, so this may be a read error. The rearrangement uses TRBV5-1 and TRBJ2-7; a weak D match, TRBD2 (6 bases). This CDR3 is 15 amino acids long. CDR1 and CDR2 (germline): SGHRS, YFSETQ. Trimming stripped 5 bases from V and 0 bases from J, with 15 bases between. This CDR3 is CASRYTGTSSYEQYF. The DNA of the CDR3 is TGCGCCAGCAGGTATACCGGGACTTCCTCCTACGAGCAGTACTTC.

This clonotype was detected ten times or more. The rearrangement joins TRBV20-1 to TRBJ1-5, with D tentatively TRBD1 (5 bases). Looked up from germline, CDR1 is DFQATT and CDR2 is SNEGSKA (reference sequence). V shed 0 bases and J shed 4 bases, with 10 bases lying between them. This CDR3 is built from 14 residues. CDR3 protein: CSARDGTTNQPQHF. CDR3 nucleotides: TGCAGTGCTAGAGATGGGACCACTAATCAGCCCCAGCATTTT.

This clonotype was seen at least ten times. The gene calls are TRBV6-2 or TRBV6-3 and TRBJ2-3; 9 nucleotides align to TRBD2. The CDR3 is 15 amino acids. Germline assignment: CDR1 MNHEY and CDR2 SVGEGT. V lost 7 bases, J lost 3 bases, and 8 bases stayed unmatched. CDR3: CASIRGAGGTDTQYF. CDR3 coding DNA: TGTGCCAGCATTCGGGGAGCGGGAGGAACAGATACGCAGTATTTT.

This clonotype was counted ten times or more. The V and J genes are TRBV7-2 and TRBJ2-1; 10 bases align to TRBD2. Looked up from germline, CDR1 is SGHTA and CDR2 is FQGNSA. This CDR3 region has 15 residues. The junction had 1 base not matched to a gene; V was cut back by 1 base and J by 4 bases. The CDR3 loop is CASSLGLAGYNEQFF. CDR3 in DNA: TGTGCCAGCAGCTTAGGACTAGCGGGTTACAATGAGCAGTTCTTC.

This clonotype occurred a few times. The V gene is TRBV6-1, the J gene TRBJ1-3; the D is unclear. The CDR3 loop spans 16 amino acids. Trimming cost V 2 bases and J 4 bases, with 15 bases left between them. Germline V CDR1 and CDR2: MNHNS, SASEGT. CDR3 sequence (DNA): TGTGCCAGCAGTGAACTCCCGGATCGAAGAGGAAACACCATATATTTT. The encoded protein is CASSELPDRRGNTIYF.

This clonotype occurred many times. CDR3 nucleotides: TGTGCCAGCAGGCGGACGTCCCCCGGGGAGCTGTTTTTT. It is translated as CASRRTSPGELFF. The chain carries TRBV12-3 or TRBV12-4 and TRBJ2-2; D is unclear. The CDR3 runs 13 residues. The V end lost 6 bases, the J end lost 6 bases, and 11 bases lay between the germline ends.

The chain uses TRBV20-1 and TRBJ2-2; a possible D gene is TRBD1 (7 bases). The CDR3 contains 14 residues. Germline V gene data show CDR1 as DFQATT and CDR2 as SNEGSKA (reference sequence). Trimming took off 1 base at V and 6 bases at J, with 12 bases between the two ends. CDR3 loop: CSARGDRDSGELFF. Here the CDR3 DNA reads TGCAGTGCTAGAGGAGACAGGGACTCCGGGGAGCTGTTTTTT.

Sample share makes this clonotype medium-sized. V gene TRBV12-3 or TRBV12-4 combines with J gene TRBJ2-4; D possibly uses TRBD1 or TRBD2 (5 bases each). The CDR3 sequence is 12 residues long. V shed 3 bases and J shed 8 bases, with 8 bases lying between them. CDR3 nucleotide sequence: TGTGCCAGCAGTTTTGGGGGTTACATTCAGTACTTC. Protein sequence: CASSFGGYIQYF.